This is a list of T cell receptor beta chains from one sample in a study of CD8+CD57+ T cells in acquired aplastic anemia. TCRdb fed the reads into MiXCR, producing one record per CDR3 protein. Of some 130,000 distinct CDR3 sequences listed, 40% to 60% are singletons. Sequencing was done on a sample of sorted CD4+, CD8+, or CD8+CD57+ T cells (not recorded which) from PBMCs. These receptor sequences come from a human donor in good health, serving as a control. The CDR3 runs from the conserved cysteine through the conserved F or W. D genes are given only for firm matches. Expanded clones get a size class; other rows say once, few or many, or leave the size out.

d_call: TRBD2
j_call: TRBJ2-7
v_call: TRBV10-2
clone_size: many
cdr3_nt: TGCGCCAGCAGGGGCGGACTAGCGAATTACGAGCAGTACTTC
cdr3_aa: CASRGGLANYEQYF

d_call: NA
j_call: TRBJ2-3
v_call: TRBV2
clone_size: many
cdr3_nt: TGTGCCAGCAGTAGCATCGGGGGAGATACGCAGTATTTT
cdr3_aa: CASSSIGGDTQYF

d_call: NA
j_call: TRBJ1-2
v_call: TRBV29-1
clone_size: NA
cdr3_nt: TGCAGCGTTCCGTCGATCTATGGCTACACCTTC
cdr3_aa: CSVPSIYGYTF

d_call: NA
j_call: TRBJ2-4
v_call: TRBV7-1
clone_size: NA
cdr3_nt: TGTGCCAGCAGCCCAGGAGGTTGGAGTCCGGCCCTCGAAAACATTCAGTACTTC
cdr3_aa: CASSPGGWSPALENIQYF

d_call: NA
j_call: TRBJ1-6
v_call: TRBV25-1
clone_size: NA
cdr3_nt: TGTGCCAGCAGCGCTAATTCACCCCTCCACTTT
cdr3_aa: CASSANSPLHF

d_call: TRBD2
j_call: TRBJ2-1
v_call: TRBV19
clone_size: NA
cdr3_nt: TGTGCCAGTAGTATTGGCGGGGGGACCTACAATGAGCAGTTCTTC
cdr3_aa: CASSIGGGTYNEQFF

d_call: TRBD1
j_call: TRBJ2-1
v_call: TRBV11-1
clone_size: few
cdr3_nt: TGTGCCAGCAGCGGCATCAGCCAGGGACAGGGGTTCGATGAGCAGTTCTTC
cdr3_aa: CASSGISQGQGFDEQFF

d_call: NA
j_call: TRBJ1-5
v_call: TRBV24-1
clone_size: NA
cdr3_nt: TGTGCCACCCAGGAGGGTTTTAATCAGCCCCAGCATTTT
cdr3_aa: CATQEGFNQPQHF

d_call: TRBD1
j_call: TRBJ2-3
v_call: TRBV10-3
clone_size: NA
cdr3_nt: TGTGCCGTAGGTCCCGGGACAGACATACTTGCGCAGTATTTT
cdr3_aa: CAVGPGTDILAQYF

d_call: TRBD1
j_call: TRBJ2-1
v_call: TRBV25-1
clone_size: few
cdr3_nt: TGTGCCGGTGGGGAGGGACAGGGTAAGAATGAGCAGTTCTTC
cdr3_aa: CAGGEGQGKNEQFF

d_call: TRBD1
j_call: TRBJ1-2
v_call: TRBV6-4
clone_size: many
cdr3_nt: TGTGCCAGCAGAGACAGGGAAGCTGGCTACACCTTC
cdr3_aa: CASRDREAGYTF

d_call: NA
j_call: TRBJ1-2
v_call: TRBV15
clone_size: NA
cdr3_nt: TGTGCCGCCAGCAGAAGGGGGGACGACTATGGCTACACCTTC
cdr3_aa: CAASRRGDDYGYTF

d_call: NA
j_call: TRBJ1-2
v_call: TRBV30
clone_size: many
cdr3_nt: TGTGCCTGGACGGGTTTTTATGGCTACACCTTC
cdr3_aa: CAWTGFYGYTF

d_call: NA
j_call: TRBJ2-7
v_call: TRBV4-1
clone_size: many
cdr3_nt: TGCGCCAGCAGCCAAGCAGGGATGATTAGGAACTACGAGCAGTACTTC
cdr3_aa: CASSQAGMIRNYEQYF

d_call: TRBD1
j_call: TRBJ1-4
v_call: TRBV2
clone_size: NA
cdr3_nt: TGTGCCAGTTATCCGGGACAGCCTGAGGGGAAACTGTTTTTT
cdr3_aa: CASYPGQPEGKLFF

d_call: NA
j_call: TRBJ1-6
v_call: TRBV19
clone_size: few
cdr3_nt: TGTGCCAGTACGCGAGGGGGGGGGAATTCACCCCTCCACTTT
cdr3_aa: CASTRGGGNSPLHF

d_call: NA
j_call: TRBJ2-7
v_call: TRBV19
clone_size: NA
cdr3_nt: TGTGCCAGTAGTATAGGGGGGAACTCCTACGAGCAGTACTTC
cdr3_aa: CASSIGGNSYEQYF

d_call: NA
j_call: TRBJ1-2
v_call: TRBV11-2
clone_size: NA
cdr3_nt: TGTGCCAGCAGCTTAGGCGGTACAGTTCTAGGTAGCTACACCTTC
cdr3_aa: CASSLGGTVLGSYTF

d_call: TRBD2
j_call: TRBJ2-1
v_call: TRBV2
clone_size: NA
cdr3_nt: TGTGCCAGCAGTGGGGTGGCGGGGGTCTACAATGAGCAGTTCTTC
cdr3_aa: CASSGVAGVYNEQFF

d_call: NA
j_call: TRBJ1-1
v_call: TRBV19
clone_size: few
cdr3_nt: TGTGCCAGTAGTAGACCGGGACGGAGGAACACTGAAGCTTTCTTT
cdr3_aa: CASSRPGRRNTEAFF

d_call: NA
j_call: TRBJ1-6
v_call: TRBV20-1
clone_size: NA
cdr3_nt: TGCAGTGCTAGAAGCAGGGAGGATAATTCACCCCTCCACTTT
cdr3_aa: CSARSREDNSPLHF

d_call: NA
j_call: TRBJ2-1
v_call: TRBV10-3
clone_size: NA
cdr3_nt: TGTGCCATCAGCTCCCGGGACGGCCCCTACAATGAGCAGTTCTTC
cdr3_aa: CAISSRDGPYNEQFF

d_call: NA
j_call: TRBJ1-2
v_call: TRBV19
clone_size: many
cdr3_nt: TGTGCCAGTTCTCCGACGGGGATCTATGGCTACACCTTC
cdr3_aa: CASSPTGIYGYTF

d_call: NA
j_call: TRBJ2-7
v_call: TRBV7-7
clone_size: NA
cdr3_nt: TGTGCCAGCAGCTTGCCCCGCGTAACCCCCCAGGACGAGCAGTACTTC
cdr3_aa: CASSLPRVTPQDEQYF

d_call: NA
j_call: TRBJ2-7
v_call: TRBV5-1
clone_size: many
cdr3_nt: TGCGCCAGCAGCTTGGATCCTACCCCCAAGTACGAGCAGTACTTC
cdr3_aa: CASSLDPTPKYEQYF

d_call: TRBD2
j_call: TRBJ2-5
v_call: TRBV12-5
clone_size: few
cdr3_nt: TGTGCTAGTGGTCCCTTAGGGAGGGGCAGGGAGAAATTTACCGACTTCCAAGAGACCCAGTACTTC
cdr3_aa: CASGPLGRGREKFTDFQETQYF

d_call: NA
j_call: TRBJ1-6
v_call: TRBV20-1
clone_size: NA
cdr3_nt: TGCAGTGCTAGGAGGGGCGGGGGCCCTCCCCTCCACTTT
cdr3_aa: CSARRGGGPPLHF

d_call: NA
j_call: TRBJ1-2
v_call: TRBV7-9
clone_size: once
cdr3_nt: TGTGCCAGCAGCTTAGGACAGTCAAACTATGGCTACACCTTC
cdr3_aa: CASSLGQSNYGYTF

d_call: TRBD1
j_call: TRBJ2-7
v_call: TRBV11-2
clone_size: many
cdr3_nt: TGTGCCAGCAGTGTGATGGGACAGGGGGGTACCTACGAGCAGTACTTC
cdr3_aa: CASSVMGQGGTYEQYF

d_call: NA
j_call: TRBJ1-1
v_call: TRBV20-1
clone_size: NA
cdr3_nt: TGCAGTGCTAGGGGTGACATTAACACTGAAGCTTTCTTT
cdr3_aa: CSARGDINTEAFF

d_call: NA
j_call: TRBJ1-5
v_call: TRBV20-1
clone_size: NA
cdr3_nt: TGCAGTGCTAGAGAGACCCAGCATTTT
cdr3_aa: CSARETQHF

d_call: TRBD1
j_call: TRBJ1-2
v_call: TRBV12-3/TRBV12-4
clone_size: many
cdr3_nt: TGTGCCAGCAGATCCCCCCGACAGGGCCCCTATGGCTACACCTTC
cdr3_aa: CASRSPRQGPYGYTF

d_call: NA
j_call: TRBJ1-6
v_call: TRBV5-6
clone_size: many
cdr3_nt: TGTGCCAGCAGCTTGTTCCCAGGGGAGTCACCCCTCCACTTT
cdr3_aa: CASSLFPGESPLHF

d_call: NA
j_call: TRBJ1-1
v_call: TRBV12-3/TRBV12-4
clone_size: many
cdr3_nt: TGTGCCAGCAGTTCCCCGGTGGTGAACACTGAAGCTTTCTTT
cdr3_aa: CASSSPVVNTEAFF

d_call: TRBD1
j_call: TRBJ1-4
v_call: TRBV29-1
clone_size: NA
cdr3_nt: TGCAGCGTTGGGGGACAGGGGAATGAAAAACTGCTTTTT
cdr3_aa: CSVGGQGNEKLLF

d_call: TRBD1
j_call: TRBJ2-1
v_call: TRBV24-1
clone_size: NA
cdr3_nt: TGTGCCACCAGTGACCCGGGACAGGGGAGGAATGAGCAGTTCTTC
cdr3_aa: CATSDPGQGRNEQFF

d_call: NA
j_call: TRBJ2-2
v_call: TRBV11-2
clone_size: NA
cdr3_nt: TGTGCCAGCAGCTTAGATTTCGCAGGGGCGAACACCGGGGAGCTGTTTTTT
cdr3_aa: CASSLDFAGANTGELFF

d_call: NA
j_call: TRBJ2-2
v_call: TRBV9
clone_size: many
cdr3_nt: TGTGCCAGCAGCCTACAACCGGGGGCAACCACCGGGGAGCTGTTTTTT
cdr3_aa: CASSLQPGATTGELFF

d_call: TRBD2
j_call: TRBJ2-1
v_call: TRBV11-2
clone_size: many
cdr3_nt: TGTGCCAGCAGCTCGGGACTAGCGGGGGGCGGCCATGAGCAGTTCTTC
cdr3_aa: CASSSGLAGGGHEQFF

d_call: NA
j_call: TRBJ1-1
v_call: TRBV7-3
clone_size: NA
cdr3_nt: TGTGCCAGCAGCTTAAGAGGAAGGGCAGAGATGAACACTGAAGCTTTCTTT
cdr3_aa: CASSLRGRAEMNTEAFF

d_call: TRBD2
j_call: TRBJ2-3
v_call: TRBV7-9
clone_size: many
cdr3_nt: TGTGCCAGCAGCCCTGGACTAGCAATCTATACGCAGTATTTT
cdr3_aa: CASSPGLAIYTQYF

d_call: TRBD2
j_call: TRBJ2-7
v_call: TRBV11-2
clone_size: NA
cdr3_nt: TGTGCCAGCAGCCTCACTAGCGTTGGGACGGCCGCCTACGAGCAGTACTTC
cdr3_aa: CASSLTSVGTAAYEQYF

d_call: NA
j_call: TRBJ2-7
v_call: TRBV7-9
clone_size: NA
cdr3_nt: TGTGCCAGCAGCTCGGACACGGCGGTCCACGAGCAGTACTTC
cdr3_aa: CASSSDTAVHEQYF

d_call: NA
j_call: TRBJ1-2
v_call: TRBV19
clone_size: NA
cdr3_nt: TGTGCCAGTAACCAACAGGAGGACTATGGCTACACCTTC
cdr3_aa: CASNQQEDYGYTF

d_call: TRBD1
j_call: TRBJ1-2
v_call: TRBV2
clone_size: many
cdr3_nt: TGTGCCAGCAGCAGGGGGCGGTGGAACTATGGCTACACCTTC
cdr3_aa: CASSRGRWNYGYTF

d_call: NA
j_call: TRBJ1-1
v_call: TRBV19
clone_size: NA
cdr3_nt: TGTGCCAGTAGTATACAGGGTTCAAGAACTGAAGCTTTCTTT
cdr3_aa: CASSIQGSRTEAFF

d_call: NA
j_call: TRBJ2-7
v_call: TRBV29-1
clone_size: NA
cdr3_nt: TGCAAACATGCCGGGGGAAACGAGCAGTACTTC
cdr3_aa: CKHAGGNEQYF

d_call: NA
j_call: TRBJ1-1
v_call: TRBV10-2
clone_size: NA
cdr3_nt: TGCGCCAGCAGAAGGACAGAACATATCACTGAAGCTTTCTTT
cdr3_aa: CASRRTEHITEAFF

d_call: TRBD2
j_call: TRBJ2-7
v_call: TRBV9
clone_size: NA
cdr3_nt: TGTGCCAGCAGCGTTGTAACTAGCGGGGGGGTCGAGCAGTACTTC
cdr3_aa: CASSVVTSGGVEQYF